This record covers a single T cell receptor beta chain. The antigen is not known. These data are taken from a study of type 1 and type 2 diabetes patients. In the study overall: Samples came from type 1 diabetic, type 2 diabetic or nondiabetic people, recruited in China.

Each diabetic donor fulfilled classification criteria for either type 1 or type 2. Amplification started from genomic DNA. Amplification of the beta chain CDR3 used 30 forward and 13 reverse multiplex primers. TCRdb re-analysed the multiplex PCR reads in MiXCR, keeping a single row per CDR3 protein. The sample includes fewer than 300,000 distinct CDR3 sequences, around 47% of them seen just once. The study's findings and limits: Age and gender were not matched between study groups, possibly biasing interpretation. Both CD4+ and CD8+ type 2 diabetes repertoires showed significantly higher diversity than type 1.

Sample: peripheral blood mononuclear cells (PBMCs). The sequence came from a man in his late teens or twenties with type 2 diabetes.

The CDR3 DNA follows: TGTGCCAGTAGTATAGTTGGCGGGAACACTGAAGCTTTCTTT. This translates into CASSIVGGNTEAFF. The J gene is TRBJ1-1, the V gene TRBV7-9; unclear D gene. V was pared by 9 bases and J by 1 base, with 15 bases between. Germline V lookup: CDR1 SEHNR, CDR2 FQNEAQ (reference sequence). The CDR3 runs to 14 residues.